One TCR beta chain is described in this entry. This CDR3 is 15 amino acids long. Trimming removed 4 bases from V and 1 base from J, with 12 bases in between. Germline V gene sequence: CDR1 SGHDT, CDR2 YYEEEE. The data derive from a study of CD8+ T cells in alopecia areata. The treatment was: oral pan-JAK inhibitor, 5-10 mg twice daily. RNA was extracted and reverse transcribed into cDNA as the sequencing template. Sequencing used immunoSEQ multiplex PCR; TCRdb keeps in-frame clones, though not all of them. This sample has 150,000 to 200,000 clones, with 60% to 75% found just once. The clonotype was recovered from a human donor with alopecia areata. The chain combines TRBV5-6 with TRBJ2-4, with D possibly TRBD1 on 5 matching bases. The sequences come from CD4+ T cells sorted from blood, collected at week 24, from a patient treated with tofacitinib. The CDR3 loop reads CASSRASGAKNIQYF. The CDR3 nucleotides read TGTGCCAGCAGCCGAGCGTCAGGGGCCAAAAACATTCAGTACTTC. Full variable domain (outside the CDR3, taken from reference TRBV5-6 and TRBJ2-4): DAGVTQSPTHLIKTRGQQVTLRCSPKSGHDTVSWYQQALGQGPQFIFQYYEEEERQRGNFPDRFSGHQFPNYSSELNVNALLLGDSALYLCASSRASGAKNIQYFGAGTRLSVL.